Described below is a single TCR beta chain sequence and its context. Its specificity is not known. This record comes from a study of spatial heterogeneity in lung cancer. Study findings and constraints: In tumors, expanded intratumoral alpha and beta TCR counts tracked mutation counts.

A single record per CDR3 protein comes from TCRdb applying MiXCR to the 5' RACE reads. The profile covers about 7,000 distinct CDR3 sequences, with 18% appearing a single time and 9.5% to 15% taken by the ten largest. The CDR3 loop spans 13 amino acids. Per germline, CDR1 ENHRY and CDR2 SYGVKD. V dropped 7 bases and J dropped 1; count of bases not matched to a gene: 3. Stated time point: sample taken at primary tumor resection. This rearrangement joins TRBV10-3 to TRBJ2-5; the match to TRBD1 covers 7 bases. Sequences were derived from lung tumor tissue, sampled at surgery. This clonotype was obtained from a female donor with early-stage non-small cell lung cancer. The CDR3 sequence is CAINDRAQETQYF. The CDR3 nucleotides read TGTGCCATCAATGACAGGGCCCAAGAGACCCAGTACTTC.